Shown below are 28 T cell receptor beta chains from a single sample sequenced in a study of blood T cells in healthy people across ages. The authors ran a second PCR of roughly 7 to 11 cycles using a sample-barcoded 5' primer and a J-beta primer mix. Each CDR3 protein is one row after TCRdb ran MiXCR on the 5' RACE reads. The sample has approximately 690,000 distinct CDR3 sequences; approximately 59% are singletons. The sequencing input was blood. These receptors came from a man aged 55 to 69 in good health.

The chain is built from TRBV20-1 and TRBJ1-2, with D possibly being TRBD1 (5 bases). The CDR3 extends over 13 amino acids. Germline lookup yields CDR1 DFQATT and CDR2 SNEGSKA (reference sequence). CDR3 protein: CSGLGVWEAGYTF. The CDR3 coding sequence is TGCAGCGGATTAGGGGTGTGGGAAGCTGGCTACACCTTC.

The chain carries TRBV9 and TRBJ2-5; a weak D match, TRBD2 (6 bases). Trimming removed 0 bases at V and 6 bases at J, with 15 bases between. The CDR3 covers 15 residues. Germline CDR1 reads SGDLS; CDR2 reads YYNGEE. DNA of the CDR3: TGTGCCAGCAGCGTAGGGGGCGGCGGGGAACAGACCCAGTACTTC. This gives the protein CASSVGGGGEQTQYF.

The chain has TRBV20-1 and TRBJ2-1, with TRBD1 matching over 8 bases. The V segment lost 4 bases and the J segment 11 bases; nucleotides outside the gene matches: 13. The CDR3 runs 14 residues. Germline lookup yields CDR1 DFQATT and CDR2 SNEGSKA (reference sequence). CDR3 sequence reads: CSANAGTGQGKQFF. The DNA for the CDR3 is TGCAGTGCTAACGCCGGGACAGGCCAAGGGAAGCAGTTCTTC.

CDR3 sequence (DNA): TGTGCCAGCGCTTCCTACACTGAAGCTTTCTTT. Translation gives CASASYTEAFF. The genes are TRBV7-2 and TRBJ1-1; D is ambiguous. This CDR3 comprises 11 residues. V gave up 8 bases and J gave up 3 bases, with 7 bases separating them. Germline V gene data show CDR1 as SGHTA and CDR2 as FQGNSA.

The chain carries TRBV29-1 and TRBJ2-1; TRBD2 agrees at 7 bases. V lost 6 bases to trimming and J lost 6 bases; unmatched junction nucleotides: 8. The CDR3 loop spans 13 amino acids. CDR1 SQVTM and CDR2 ANQGSEA come from the germline V gene. CDR3 amino acids: CSVGRGTSNEQFF. CDR3 nucleotide sequence: TGCAGCGTGGGGCGGGGGACTTCCAATGAGCAGTTCTTC.

This clonotype has only a few counts. The chain is built from TRBV20-1 and TRBJ1-1, with a tentative D call TRBD1 (6 bases). Germline V CDR1 and CDR2: DFQATT, SNEGSKA (reference sequence). V lost 3 bases to trimming and J lost 6 bases, with 17 bases between them. The CDR3 covers 14 residues. The CDR3 DNA is TGCAGTGCTAGGGCACCCCGAGGGGGAGCTGAAGCTTTCTTT. Protein sequence: CSARAPRGGAEAFF.

This clonotype was seen ten or more times. J is TRBJ2-5 and V is TRBV7-2, with 7 bases identical to TRBD2. Unmatched junction bases numbered 2, after V lost 4 bases and J lost 3 bases. Germline CDR1 is SGHTA and CDR2 is FQGNSA. The length of the CDR3 is 13 residues. The CDR3 spells CASSSGGEETQYF. Written as DNA, the CDR3 is TGTGCCAGCAGCTCGGGGGGTGAAGAGACCCAGTACTTC.

The chain links TRBV3-1 to TRBJ2-3, with unresolved D. The CDR3 loop spans 13 amino acids. V lost 4 bases and J lost 4, with 9 bases in between. Germline-derived CDR1 and CDR2 are LGHDT and YNNKEL (reference sequence). The CDR3 protein is CASSPKHSDTQYF. As DNA, the CDR3 is TGTGCCAGCAGCCCCAAGCATTCAGATACGCAGTATTTT.

The chain combines TRBV12-3 or TRBV12-4 with TRBJ1-5; tentatively, D is TRBD1 (6 bases). Deletions cut 5 bases from V and 7 bases from J, with 18 bases between. The CDR3 has 15 amino acids. The CDR3 protein is CASSPLQGTKQPQHF. Written as DNA, the CDR3 is TGTGCCAGCAGTCCGCTACAGGGTACGAAGCAGCCCCAGCATTTT.

The chain has TRBV25-1 and TRBJ1-2; no reliable D call. Trimming pared 5 bases from V and 3 bases from J, leaving 10 bases between. From germline, CDR1 is MGHDK and CDR2 SYGVNS. The length of the CDR3 is 13 residues. This chain's CDR3 is CASSTTGDYGYTF. The CDR3 coding sequence is TGTGCCAGCAGTACAACCGGGGACTATGGCTACACCTTC.

The rearrangement uses TRBV4-1 and TRBJ2-1; D may correspond to TRBD1 or TRBD2 (5 bases each). Germline-derived CDR1 and CDR2 are MGHRA and YSYEKL. The CDR3 contains 16 residues. V gave up 4 bases and J gave up 9 bases, with 22 bases separating them. CDR3 nucleotides: TGCGCCAGCAGCCGAGGGACCGGGCTTTCTGGCGGTGAGCAGTTCTTC. Protein: CASSRGTGLSGGEQFF.

This clonotype was seen a handful of times. The chain has TRBV29-1 and TRBJ1-4; D call uncertain. V was clipped by 3 bases and J by 2 bases, with 10 bases between them. CDR1 is SQVTM, CDR2 ANQGSEA, per germline. The CDR3 has 14 residues. The CDR3 protein is CSVEVAGTNEKLFF. The CDR3 nucleotides are TGCAGCGTTGAGGTCGCGGGGACTAATGAAAAACTGTTTTTT.

This chain uses TRBV5-1 with TRBJ2-3; D not certain. The CDR3 consists of 16 residues. Per germline, CDR1 SGHRS and CDR2 YFSETQ. Deletions cut 0 bases from V and 2 bases from J, with 13 bases between. CDR3 region: CASSLALGRPTDTQYF. CDR3 nucleotide sequence: TGCGCCAGCAGCTTGGCCCTGGGCAGACCCACAGATACGCAGTATTTT.

This chain connects TRBV12-3 or TRBV12-4 to TRBJ1-2, with 7 bases fitting TRBD1. CDR3 length equals 13 residues. V lost 7 bases and J lost 3; bases outside the gene matches: 5. CDR3 sequence reads: CASTHDRDYGYTF. The CDR3 DNA is TGTGCCAGCACTCACGACAGGGACTATGGCTACACCTTC.

This sequence joins TRBV18 and TRBJ2-1, with 8 bases that match TRBD2. In germline, CDR1 is KGHSH, CDR2 LQKENI. V gave up 1 base and J gave up 0 bases; unmatched junction bases: 5. This CDR3 has 17 amino acids. The CDR3 nucleotides are TGTGCCAGCTCACCACGGACCGGGGGGGCCTCCTACAATGAGCAGTTCTTC. Protein sequence: CASSPRTGGASYNEQFF.

In its sample, this clonotype was seen a few times. The V gene is TRBV7-2, the J gene TRBJ2-1, with unresolved D. Germline lookup yields CDR1 SGHTA and CDR2 FQGNSA. Trimming removed 5 bases from V and 5 bases from J, with 10 bases in between. The CDR3 runs to 13 residues. The CDR3 reads CASSKRLDNEQFF. In nucleotides, the CDR3 is TGTGCCAGCAGCAAGAGACTGGACAATGAGCAGTTCTTC.

J is TRBJ2-7 and V is TRBV20-1, with D maybe TRBD2 (8 bases). The germline V gene encodes CDR1 DFQATT and CDR2 SNEGSKA (reference sequence). V shed 6 bases and J shed 5 bases, with 17 bases lying between them. There are 13 residues in the CDR3. This CDR3 reads CSAPGGGLNEQYF. CDR3 nucleotides: TGCAGTGCCCCGGGAGGGGGCCTAAACGAGCAGTACTTC.

The sample holds one count of this clonotype. This chain connects TRBV6-5 to TRBJ2-2; D gene unclear. The germline V and J ends were trimmed by 6 bases and 7 bases, with 6 bases remaining between them. Germline CDR1 is MNHEY and CDR2 is SVGAGI. The CDR3 consists of 11 residues. This CDR3 reads CASSRLGELFF. The CDR3 nucleotides are TGTGCCAGCAGCCGCCTCGGGGAGCTGTTTTTT.

This sequence joins TRBV6-5 and TRBJ1-2; D is unresolved. The V end lost 6 bases, the J end lost 3 bases, and 5 bases lay between the germline ends. This CDR3 has 11 amino acids. In germline, CDR1 is MNHEY, CDR2 SVGAGI. For the CDR3, the DNA is TGTGCCAGCAGGAAGGACTATGGCTACACCTTC. Residues: CASRKDYGYTF.

The chain carries TRBV20-1 and TRBJ1-5; D remains ambiguous. CDR3 length equals 12 residues. Between the trimmed V and J ends, which lost 3 bases and 5 bases, there was a span of 8 bases. The germline V gene encodes CDR1 DFQATT and CDR2 SNEGSKA (reference sequence). The CDR3 region is CSASVEYQPQHF. The CDR3 DNA follows: TGCAGTGCTAGCGTGGAGTATCAGCCCCAGCATTTT.

This chain connects TRBV6-5 to TRBJ2-4; 7 bases are shared with TRBD1. Germline V gene data show CDR1 as MNHEY and CDR2 as SVGAGI. CDR3 length: 16 amino acids. J lost 4 bases, V lost 2 bases, and 8 bases had no gene match. In DNA, the CDR3 is TGTGCCAGCAGTTACGGACGGGACAGACTAAAAAACATTCAGTACTTC. Its protein product is CASSYGRDRLKNIQYF.

The J gene is TRBJ2-5, the V gene TRBV7-2; D remains ambiguous. The CDR3 runs to 13 residues. The germline V and J ends were trimmed by 1 base and 11 bases, with 14 bases remaining between them. In germline, CDR1 is SGHTA, CDR2 FQGNSA. CDR3 DNA sequence: TGTGCCAGCAGCTTAGAGAGAACCCAGGTTCAGTACTTC. It is translated as CASSLERTQVQYF.

Only a few counts were recorded for this clonotype. The chain joins TRBV13 to TRBJ2-5; either TRBD1 or TRBD2 may fit D (5 bases each). V dropped 1 base and J dropped 4 bases, with 10 bases sitting between them. CDR1 is PRHDT, CDR2 FYEKMQ, per germline (reference sequence). The CDR3 covers 14 residues. The CDR3 reads CASSLAGRRETQYF. CDR3 DNA sequence: TGTGCCAGCAGCTTAGCGGGGCGGAGAGAGACCCAGTACTTC.

The chain combines TRBV7-2 with TRBJ2-1, with D uncertain. CDR1 and CDR2 (germline): SGHTA, FQGNSA. The CDR3 spans 15 residues. Trimming stripped 3 bases from V and 10 bases from J, with 19 bases between. CDR3 DNA sequence: TGTGCCAGCAGCTTCCCGATCGGATCGGCTGGGGAGCAGTTCTTC. Its translation is CASSFPIGSAGEQFF.

The chain has TRBV5-1 and TRBJ1-1; possibly TRBD1 for D (5 bases). CDR1 and CDR2 from the germline V gene are SGHRS and YFSETQ. CDR3 size: 13 residues. Trimming left V 0 bases short and J 5 bases short, with 8 bases between. The CDR3 coding sequence is TGCGCCAGCAGCTTGGAGGGGTGGACTGAAGCTTTCTTT. Its protein product is CASSLEGWTEAFF.

This clonotype showed up just a few times. The chain combines TRBV7-2 with TRBJ2-5; 10 nucleotides agree with TRBD2. CDR1 is SGHTA, CDR2 FQGNSA, per germline. The length of the CDR3 is 16 residues. The trim removed 1 base at V and 4 bases at J, leaving 6 bases unmatched. CDR3 sequence reads: CASSLGERGGRETQYF. In nucleotides, the CDR3 is TGTGCCAGCAGCTTAGGGGAGCGGGGGGGCCGAGAGACCCAGTACTTC.

This clonotype came up a few times. The V call is TRBV2, the J call TRBJ2-1, with 7 bases identical to TRBD2. J gave up 8 bases and V 7 bases, and 11 bases lay outside the gene matches. Germline V lookup: CDR1 SNHLY, CDR2 FYNNEI. The CDR3 totals 14 residues. This CDR3 is CASTLEASGHEQFF. The DNA of the CDR3 is TGTGCCAGCACCCTCGAGGCTAGCGGTCATGAGCAGTTCTTC.

The rearrangement uses TRBV7-9 and TRBJ2-1; TRBD2 matches at 10 bases. The CDR3 is 20 residues long. Trimming at V came to 1 base and at J to 9 bases, leaving 21 bases not matched to a gene. Germline CDR1 and CDR2: SEHNR and FQNEAQ (reference sequence). The CDR3 here is CASSLGRVPLAGSPRSEQFF. CDR3 nucleotides: TGTGCCAGCAGCTTAGGGAGAGTCCCACTAGCGGGGAGTCCTAGGAGTGAGCAGTTCTTC.